These T cell receptor beta chains were read from a single sample in a study of identical twins. TCRdb redid the calling of the 5' RACE reads with MiXCR, one entry per CDR3 protein. In the table there are approximately 1.8 million distinct CDR3 sequences, around 33% of which are singletons. Sequencing was done on a sample of cord blood. The receptors were sampled from a newborn girl in good health. The CDR3 runs from the conserved cysteine through the conserved F or W. Fields, in order: D gene, V gene, J gene, clone size, CDR3 length, CDR3 protein, CDR3 DNA. D genes are given only for firm matches. Rows give clone size only sometimes, using once, few, many, or a class for an expanded clone.

>NA|TRBV4-1|TRBJ2-1|many|16
CASSQDDSSSYNEQFF
TGCGCCAGCAGCCAAGATGATAGCTCCTCCTACAATGAGCAGTTCTTC
>NA|TRBV20-1|TRBJ2-1|few|14
CSARTRRSYNEQFF
TGCAGTGCCAGGACCCGGCGCTCCTACAATGAGCAGTTCTTC
>TRBD2|TRBV5-1|TRBJ2-3|few|15
CASSKTSGGPDTQYF
TGCGCCAGCAGCAAGACTAGCGGGGGGCCAGATACGCAGTATTTT
>TRBD2|TRBV9|TRBJ2-1|NA|18
CASSVRTSGPANHNEQFF
TGTGCCAGCAGCGTAAGGACTAGCGGGCCCGCAAATCACAATGAGCAGTTCTTC
>TRBD1|TRBV19|TRBJ1-2|few|13
CASSGPGQGSYTF
TGTGCCAGTAGTGGGCCGGGACAGGGGAGCTACACCTTC
>NA|TRBV12-3/TRBV12-4|TRBJ1-6|many|13
CASSLSQGSPLHF
TGTGCCAGCAGTTTATCCCAAGGCTCACCCCTCCACTTT
>NA|TRBV12-3/TRBV12-4|TRBJ2-7|few|15
CASSPRVQNSYEQYF
TGTGCCAGCAGCCCCCGGGTTCAGAACTCCTACGAGCAGTACTTC
>NA|TRBV30|TRBJ1-2|NA|11
CAWGRTRGYTF
TGTGCCTGGGGCAGGACGAGGGGCTACACCTTC
>NA|TRBV4-1|TRBJ2-3|NA|13
CASSQSATDTQYF
TGCGCCAGCAGCCAATCGGCGACAGATACGCAGTATTTT
>TRBD1|TRBV3-1|TRBJ2-4|NA|15
CASSQGPQGKNIQYF
TGTGCCAGCAGCCAAGGCCCACAGGGGAAAAACATTCAGTACTTC
>TRBD2|TRBV5-1|TRBJ2-1|many|16
CASSLLRLAPYNEQFF
TGCGCCAGCAGCTTGCTCCGACTAGCCCCCTACAATGAGCAGTTCTTC
>TRBD1|TRBV3-1|TRBJ1-1|many|13
CASSQAGGTEAFF
TGTGCCAGCAGCCAAGCAGGGGGCACTGAAGCTTTCTTT
>NA|TRBV4-2|TRBJ2-3|NA|20
CASSQESQPFWGGAEDTQYF
TGTGCCAGCAGCCAAGAAAGCCAACCTTTTTGGGGGGGGGCAGAAGATACGCAGTATTTT
>TRBD2|TRBV9|TRBJ2-1|NA|17
CASSVVGLAGVRNEQFF
TGTGCCAGCAGCGTAGTTGGGCTAGCGGGAGTGCGGAATGAGCAGTTCTTC
>TRBD2|TRBV28|TRBJ2-3|NA|19
CASSLGWGLAGPTEDTQYF
TGTGCCAGCAGTTTAGGATGGGGACTAGCGGGACCCACCGAGGATACGCAGTATTTT
>TRBD1|TRBV7-9|TRBJ2-3|once|15
CASSLTGNTLDTQYF
TGTGCCAGCAGTCTGACAGGGAACACACTAGATACGCAGTATTTT
>TRBD2|TRBV5-1|TRBJ2-3|few|17
CASSLSLAGGFTDTQYF
TGCGCCAGCAGCTTGTCGCTAGCGGGAGGTTTCACAGATACGCAGTATTTT
>TRBD1|TRBV30|TRBJ1-1|NA|14
CAWTLGLTGGKAFF
TGTGCCTGGACCCTAGGGTTAACAGGGGGCAAAGCTTTCTTT
>NA|TRBV4-2|TRBJ2-3|NA|17
CASSQAPGGGQGDTQYF
TGTGCCAGCAGCCAAGCACCAGGGGGGGGGCAAGGAGATACGCAGTATTTT
>TRBD2|TRBV28|TRBJ2-7|once|18
CASSKDSRSGSFYYEQYF
TGTGCCAGCAGTAAGGACAGTCGGAGCGGGAGTTTTTACTACGAGCAGTACTTC
>NA|TRBV6-1|TRBJ1-2|few|12
CASSERLYGYTF
TGTGCCAGCAGTGAACGGCTCTATGGCTACACCTTC
>TRBD2|TRBV27|TRBJ2-7|NA|18
CASSSLLTSGTSYNEQYF
TGTGCTAGCAGTTCCCTCTTAACTAGCGGAACCTCCTACAATGAGCAGTACTTC
>NA|TRBV29-1|TRBJ2-7|few|13
CSVEDFPNYEQYF
TGCAGCGTTGAAGATTTTCCCAACTACGAGCAGTACTTC
>NA|TRBV5-1|TRBJ2-1|NA|16
CASSLEPGGTYNEQFF
TGCGCCAGCAGCTTGGAACCGGGGGGCACATACAATGAGCAGTTCTTC
>NA|TRBV27|TRBJ2-4|NA|14
CAGSPGVDSNIQYF
TGTGCCGGCAGTCCTGGGGTGGATTCAAACATTCAGTACTTC
>NA|TRBV6-5|TRBJ2-7|NA|13
CASSYQPRNEQYF
TGTGCCAGCAGTTACCAACCCCGGAACGAGCAGTACTTC
>TRBD1|TRBV29-1|TRBJ2-1|NA|13
CSVWDRGYNEQFF
TGCAGCGTTTGGGACAGGGGGTACAATGAGCAGTTCTTC
>TRBD1|TRBV29-1|TRBJ1-1|few|17
CSVEGGRGDRGNTEAFF
TGCAGCGTTGAAGGGGGAAGGGGGGACAGGGGGAACACTGAAGCTTTCTTT
>TRBD1|TRBV7-2|TRBJ1-1|many|14
CASSAGTANTEAFF
TGTGCCAGCAGCGCCGGGACAGCGAACACTGAAGCTTTCTTT
>TRBD2|TRBV4-2|TRBJ2-7|NA|17
CASSPEMVASGTYEQYF
TGTGCCAGCAGTCCGGAAATGGTGGCTAGCGGAACCTACGAGCAGTACTTC
>TRBD1|TRBV19|TRBJ1-2|NA|14
CASSLGQATYGYTF
TGTGCCAGTAGCCTCGGACAGGCGACGTATGGCTACACCTTC
>TRBD1|TRBV12-3/TRBV12-4|TRBJ1-2|many|14
CASRGQGFNYGYTF
TGTGCCAGCAGGGGACAGGGCTTTAACTATGGCTACACCTTC
>NA|TRBV7-8|TRBJ2-1|NA|15
CASSFRRLGGNEQFF
TGTGCCAGCAGCTTCCGGAGACTAGGGGGGAATGAGCAGTTCTTC
>NA|TRBV21-1|TRBJ1-4|NA|17
CASSKGAGGATNEKLFF
TGTGCCAGCAGCAAAGGGGCGGGAGGAGCAACTAATGAAAAACTGTTTTTT
>TRBD2|TRBV3-1|TRBJ2-3|few|17
CASSRSGLAGDTDTQYF
TGTGCCAGCAGCCGATCCGGACTAGCGGGAGATACAGATACGCAGTATTTT
>TRBD2|TRBV20-1|TRBJ2-3|few|15
CSADIAGGGTDTQYF
TGCAGTGCTGACATAGCGGGAGGCGGAACAGATACGCAGTATTTT
>TRBD2|TRBV7-2|TRBJ2-1|NA|17
CASSTRTSGRPHNEQFF
TGTGCCAGCAGCACACGGACTAGCGGGAGGCCCCACAATGAGCAGTTCTTC
>NA|TRBV4-2|TRBJ2-7|many|15
CASSHKDLTSYEQYF
TGTGCCAGCAGCCATAAGGACCTCACCTCCTACGAGCAGTACTTC
>NA|TRBV7-9|TRBJ2-4|few|13
CASSDGGKNIQYF
TGTGCCAGCAGCGACGGAGGCAAAAACATTCAGTACTTC
>NA|TRBV12-3/TRBV12-4|TRBJ2-1|few|12
CASTLIGNEQFF
TGTGCCAGCACCCTTATTGGCAATGAGCAGTTCTTC
>TRBD1|TRBV20-1|TRBJ2-4|NA|18
CSARATDRQGGPKNIQYF
TGCAGTGCTAGAGCTACGGATCGACAGGGGGGACCAAAAAACATTCAGTACTTC